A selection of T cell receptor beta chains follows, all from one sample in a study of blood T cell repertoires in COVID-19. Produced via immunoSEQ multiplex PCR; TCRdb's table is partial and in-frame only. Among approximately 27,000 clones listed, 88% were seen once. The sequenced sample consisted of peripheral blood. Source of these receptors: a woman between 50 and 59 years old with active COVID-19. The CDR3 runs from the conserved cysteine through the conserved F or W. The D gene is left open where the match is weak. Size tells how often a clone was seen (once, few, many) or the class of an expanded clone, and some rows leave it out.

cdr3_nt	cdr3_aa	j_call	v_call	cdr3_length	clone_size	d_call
TGTGCCAGCAGTTGGCAGGGGGCTTCCTACGAGCAGTACTTC	CASSWQGASYEQYF	TRBJ2-7	TRBV2	14	.	TRBD1
TGTGCCAGCTCGCCTCTAGGGGACTATGGCTACACCTTC	CASSPLGDYGYTF	TRBJ1-2	TRBV18	13	.	.
TGTGCCAGCAGCTTAAAGGCAGGGACTGAAGCTTTCTTT	CASSLKAGTEAFF	TRBJ1-1	TRBV7-3	13	.	.
TGTGCCAGCAGTGGGATGACAGGGGTTGCCACTGAAGCTTTCTTT	CASSGMTGVATEAFF	TRBJ1-1	TRBV2	15	medium-sized	TRBD1
TGTGCCAGCAGTTACATCCGGGGGGGAAACACCATATATTTT	CASSYIRGGNTIYF	TRBJ1-3	TRBV6-5	14	.	.
TGTGCCAGCAGTTTAGTGGGGGGGTACGGGCAGTACTTC	CASSLVGGYGQYF	TRBJ2-7	TRBV12-3/TRBV12-4	13	.	TRBD2
TGTGCCAGCAGTTACACGACAGGGAACACTGAAGCTTTCTTT	CASSYTTGNTEAFF	TRBJ1-1	TRBV6-5	14	.	.
TGTGCCAGCTCACGGGCGGGTGCCAACAATGAGCAGTTCTTC	CASSRAGANNEQFF	TRBJ2-1	TRBV18	14	.	.
TGTGCCAGCAGCTTAGAAGGTGCGGGAGGGGACAATGAGCAGTTCTTC	CASSLEGAGGDNEQFF	TRBJ2-1	TRBV7-6	16	.	TRBD2
TGTGCCACCAGCACAGCGACAGGGATAGGCGAGGAGACCCAGTACTTC	CATSTATGIGEETQYF	TRBJ2-5	TRBV15	16	.	TRBD1
TGTGCCAGCAGCTTAAGGGGGACTTACAATGATTTTGTCTTC	CASSLRGTYNDFVF	TRBJ2-1	TRBV7-3	14	.	.
TGTGCCAGCAGTCTAGGACAGGGAGGGGGTCAGCCCCAGCATTTT	CASSLGQGGGQPQHF	TRBJ1-5	TRBV28	15	.	TRBD1
TGCGCCAGCAGCCAAGATTGGTGGACACAGATGAGCTCCTACAATGAGCAGTTCTTC	CASSQDWWTQMSSYNEQFF	TRBJ2-1	TRBV4-1	19	.	.
TGTGCCAGTAGTTCACGGGTGGCTGAAGCTTTCTTT	CASSSRVAEAFF	TRBJ1-1	TRBV19	12	.	.
TGTGCCAGCAGTGACACTAGGGCTGAAGCTTTCTTT	CASSDTRAEAFF	TRBJ1-1	TRBV25-1	12	.	.
TGTGCCAGAAGCTTGGTAGCGGGACAACACTATGGCTACACCTTC	CARSLVAGQHYGYTF	TRBJ1-2	TRBV5-3	15	.	.
TGTGCCAGCAGTTATGGGGAGGCCTATGGCTACACCTTC	CASSYGEAYGYTF	TRBJ1-2	TRBV12-3/TRBV12-4	13	.	.
TGTGCCAGCAGCTTAGGGACAGCTTACACAGATACGCAGTATTTT	CASSLGTAYTDTQYF	TRBJ2-3	TRBV7-9	15	.	.
TGTGCCATCAGTGAGTCGGGGAGCGGGAGGCAATACGAGCAGTACTTC	CAISESGSGRQYEQYF	TRBJ2-7	TRBV10-3	16	few	TRBD2
TGCGCCAGCAGAGGGGGCGTGGGTCACACTGAAGCTTTCTTT	CASRGGVGHTEAFF	TRBJ1-1	TRBV23-1	14	.	TRBD1
TGTGCCAGCCAATCCTACAATGAGCAGTTCTTC	CASQSYNEQFF	TRBJ2-1	TRBV13	11	.	.
TGTGCCAGCAGTGAACTCTATGGCTACACCTTC	CASSELYGYTF	TRBJ1-2	TRBV6-1	11	.	.
TGTGCCAGTAGTATTCGGGGAATTCCCTACGAGCAGTACTTC	CASSIRGIPYEQYF	TRBJ2-7	TRBV19	14	once	.
TGTGCCAGCAGCCAAGGAGTCTTTGCAACTAATGAAAAACTGTTTTTT	CASSQGVFATNEKLFF	TRBJ1-4	TRBV4-2	16	.	.
TGCGCCAGCAGCTTGGGGACTAGTATACTCTTC	CASSLGTSILF	TRBJ2-1	TRBV5-1	11	.	TRBD2
TGTGCCAGCAGTTTGATTGGGACAGCCGCTTTCTTT	CASSLIGTAAFF	TRBJ1-1	TRBV12-3/TRBV12-4	12	.	TRBD1
TGTGCCAGCGCGTTAAGGGGAGGCGGCTCCTACAATGAGCAGTTCTTC	CASALRGGGSYNEQFF	TRBJ2-1	TRBV3-1/TRBV3-2	16	once	.
TGTGCCAGCAGCTACGCCGGGACTAGCGGCAACAATGAGCAGTTCTTC	CASSYAGTSGNNEQFF	TRBJ2-1	TRBV7-3	16	.	TRBD2
TGTGCCAGCAGGCAACAGGGGAACGGGGAGCTGTTTTTT	CASRQQGNGELFF	TRBJ2-2	TRBV6-5	13	.	TRBD1
TGTGCCAGCAGCCCCGGTCTTTTCTACGAGCAGTACTTC	CASSPGLFYEQYF	TRBJ2-7	TRBV27	13	few	.
TGTGCCAGCAGTTTCCTAGCGGGAGAGGTTGACGAGCAGTACTTC	CASSFLAGEVDEQYF	TRBJ2-7	TRBV6-6	15	.	TRBD2
TGCGCCAGCAGCTCCGGGACAGGGGGAGAGACCCAGTACTTC	CASSSGTGGETQYF	TRBJ2-5	TRBV5-1	14	.	TRBD1
TGTGCCAGCAGCGGGGACAGGGGATATAATTCACCCCTCCACTTT	CASSGDRGYNSPLHF	TRBJ1-6	TRBV4-2	15	.	TRBD1